The 22 T cell receptor beta chains below were found in one sample sequenced in a study of T cell clusters in autoimmune cytopenias. Each sample's input was around 270 ng genomic DNA, 38,000 or so genome equivalents. TRB was amplified by touch-down multiplex PCR, primer pools A and B combined. Each CDR3 protein gets one entry in TCRdb, which reprocessed the multiplex PCR reads and gives no DNA. This sample's table reports several thousand distinct CDR3 sequences. Input material: peripheral blood. The receptors originated from a human donor with an autoimmune cytopenia or autoimmune hepatitis (not recorded which).

The rearrangement links TRBV27 to TRBJ2-1; TCRdb indicates TRBD2, and absent DNA this call remains unverified. Germline V gives CDR1 MNHEY, CDR2 SMNVEV (reference sequence). The CDR3 loop spans 15 amino acids. CDR3 protein: CASSPTSGVYNEQFF.

The chain couples TRBV12-5 to TRBJ1-4; TCRdb's D call of TRBD1 is untestable without DNA. CDR3 length equals 13 residues. CDR1 LGHNT and CDR2 FRNRAP come from the germline V gene. The CDR3 sequence is CASGHGGNEKLFF.

This chain joins TRBV12-3 or TRBV12-4 and TRBJ2-7; the D call of TRBD2 rests on TCRdb alone, since no DNA is present to check it. This CDR3 is 14 amino acids long. The CDR3 is CASRRLAGADEQYF.

Judged by frequency, this clonotype is medium-sized (0.01 to 0.1%). The rearrangement joins TRBV6-2 or TRBV6-3 to TRBJ2-6. Germline V gives CDR1 MNHEY, CDR2 SVGEGT. This CDR3 spans 13 amino acids. CDR3 amino acids: CASKTSGANVLTF.

The J gene is TRBJ1-2, the V gene TRBV10-3. CDR1 and CDR2 from the germline V gene are ENHRY and SYGVKD. CDR3 size: 14 residues. CDR3 residues: CASRTGVSGYGYTF.

Frequency places this clonotype as medium-sized. V is TRBV19 and J is TRBJ1-2. Germline V CDR1 and CDR2: LNHDA, SQIVND (reference sequence). This CDR3 comprises 16 residues. CDR3 amino acids: CASSISGSSLFYGYTF.

This clonotype shows up as medium-sized (0.01 to 0.1%) by frequency. The V and J genes are TRBV29-1 and TRBJ2-7. Germline V gene data show CDR1 as SQVTM and CDR2 as ANQGSEA. The CDR3 contains 14 residues. CDR3 residues: CSVEEAGVSYEQYF.

By frequency, this clonotype is medium-sized (0.01 to 0.1%). The chain joins TRBV20-1 to TRBJ1-5; TCRdb indicates TRBD1, and absent DNA this call remains unverified. The CDR3 length is 14 residues. Germline CDR1 is DFQATT and CDR2 is SNEGSKA (reference sequence). CDR3 protein: CSARDRDSHQPQHF.

The rearrangement uses TRBV11-1 and TRBJ1-1. In germline, CDR1 is SGHAT, CDR2 FQDESV (reference sequence). CDR3 length equals 15 residues. The CDR3: CASSFGPHSNTEAFF. Combining the CDR3 with reference TRBV11-1 and TRBJ1-1 gives the whole variable domain EAEVAQSPRYKITEKSQAVAFWCDPISGHATLYWYRQILGQGPELLVQFQDESVVDDSQLPKDRFSAERLKGVDSTLKIQPAELGDSAMYLCASSFGPHSNTEAFFGQGTRLTVV.

By frequency, this clonotype is medium-sized. This chain uses TRBV6-5 with TRBJ2-7; TCRdb names TRBD1, which stays unverified in the absence of DNA. This CDR3 has 15 amino acids. The germline gives CDR1 MNHEY, CDR2 SVGAGI. This CDR3 reads CASSYAGTGVDEQYF.

The chain couples TRBV27 to TRBJ1-5; TCRdb's D gene call, TRBD1, goes unchecked for lack of DNA. The germline V gene has CDR1 MNHEY and CDR2 SMNVEV (reference sequence). The CDR3 sequence is 16 residues long. The CDR3 sequence is CASSLAGTGGNQPQHF.

The chain carries TRBV14 and TRBJ2-2. Looked up from germline, CDR1 is SGHDN and CDR2 is FVKESK. The CDR3 extends over 11 amino acids. The CDR3 loop reads CASSQETELFF.

In terms of frequency, this clonotype is medium-sized. V and J are TRBV27 and TRBJ2-7; the TRBD2 assignment by TCRdb is unverifiable without DNA. Germline V gene lookup returns CDR1 MNHEY and CDR2 SMNVEV (reference sequence). The CDR3 runs 17 residues. This CDR3 reads CASSLRLAGGTRDEQYF.

The rearrangement uses TRBV20-1 and TRBJ2-4; TCRdb's D gene call, TRBD2, goes unchecked for lack of DNA. The CDR3 spans 15 residues. CDR1 and CDR2 (germline): DFQATT, SNEGSKA (reference sequence). The CDR3 loop reads CSYLAGVIAKNIQYF.

V gene TRBV27 combines with J gene TRBJ1-2; TCRdb lists TRBD1, though no DNA is available to test this call. CDR3 length: 15 residues. Germline CDR1 and CDR2: MNHEY and SMNVEV (reference sequence). The CDR3 loop reads CASRGQGASNYGYTF.

J is TRBJ2-1 and V is TRBV6-1; checking the TCRdb D call of TRBD2 is not possible without DNA. The CDR3 runs 14 residues. Germline-derived CDR1 and CDR2 are MNHNS and SASEGT. CDR3 in amino acids: CASLQTSGYNEQFF.

The chain carries TRBV30 and TRBJ1-4; with no DNA, the TCRdb D assignment of TRBD1 cannot be verified. The CDR3 has 12 amino acids. CDR1 and CDR2 from the germline V gene are GTSNPN and SVGIG (reference sequence). CDR3 amino acids: CAWGQVHLRLFF.

The chain links TRBV6-5 to TRBJ2-1; TCRdb gives TRBD2 as the D gene, but with no DNA this cannot be confirmed. This CDR3 has 18 amino acids. CDR1 is MNHEY and CDR2 is SVGAGI in the germline V gene. This CDR3 reads CASSERPGSAGGINEQFF.

Measured by frequency, this clonotype is medium-sized. The V call is TRBV6-5, the J call TRBJ2-1; TCRdb selects TRBD1, and the lack of DNA leaves this call unchecked. CDR1 MNHEY and CDR2 SVGAGI come from the germline V gene. The CDR3 sequence is 17 residues long. CDR3 in amino acids: CASNLQGAASSYNEQFF.

The gene calls are TRBV12-3 or TRBV12-4 and TRBJ2-3. This CDR3 contains 13 residues. The chain's CDR3 is CASSSPYTDTQYF.

Considering frequency, this clonotype is medium-sized. The chain joins TRBV27 to TRBJ1-4; the D call of TRBD1 rests on TCRdb alone, since no DNA is present to check it. In germline, CDR1 is MNHEY, CDR2 SMNVEV (reference sequence). CDR3 length equals 14 residues. This chain's CDR3 is CASSRDSLNEKLFF.

The CDR3 reads CASSPLVLTGGYTDTQYF. The rearrangement uses TRBV28 and TRBJ2-3; TCRdb indicates TRBD1, and absent DNA this call remains unverified. This CDR3 region has 18 residues. Germline V lookup: CDR1 MDHEN, CDR2 SYDVKM.